This T cell receptor beta chain stems from a study of T cells in Graves' hyperthyroidism and ophthalmopathy. From RNA transcripts, TCR beta CDR3 regions were amplified. The TCR CDR3 was amplified in a first-round RT-PCR using the HTBI primer set. Each CDR3 protein is one row after TCRdb ran MiXCR on the multiplex PCR reads. This table holds under 450,000 distinct CDR3 sequences, approximately 17% found once. The CDR3 is 12 residues long. CDR1 and CDR2 from the germline V gene are SQVTM and ANQGSEA. Trimming shortened V by 1 base and J by 3 bases, and 7 bases separated the two germline ends. Material for sequencing was blood. The chain links TRBV29-1 to TRBJ2-7; D is unresolved. The receptor's source is a woman in her twenties or thirties with Graves' hyperthyroidism that later progressed to Graves' ophthalmopathy. The CDR3 region is CSVEGVGYEQYF. The DNA for the CDR3 is TGCAGCGTTGAAGGGGTCGGCTACGAGCAGTACTTC.